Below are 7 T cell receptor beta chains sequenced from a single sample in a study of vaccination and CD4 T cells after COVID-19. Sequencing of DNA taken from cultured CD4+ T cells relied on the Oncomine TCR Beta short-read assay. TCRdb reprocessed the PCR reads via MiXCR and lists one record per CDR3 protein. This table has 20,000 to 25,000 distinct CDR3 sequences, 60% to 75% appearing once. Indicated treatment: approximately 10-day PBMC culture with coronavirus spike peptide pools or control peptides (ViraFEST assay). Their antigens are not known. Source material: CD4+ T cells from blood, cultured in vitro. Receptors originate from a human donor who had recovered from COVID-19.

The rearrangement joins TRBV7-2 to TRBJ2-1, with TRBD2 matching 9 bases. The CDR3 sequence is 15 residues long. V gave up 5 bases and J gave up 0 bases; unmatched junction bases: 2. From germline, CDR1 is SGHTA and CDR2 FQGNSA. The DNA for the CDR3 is TGTGCCAGCAGCCCACTAGCGGGCTCCTACAATGAGCAGTTCTTC. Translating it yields CASSPLAGSYNEQFF.

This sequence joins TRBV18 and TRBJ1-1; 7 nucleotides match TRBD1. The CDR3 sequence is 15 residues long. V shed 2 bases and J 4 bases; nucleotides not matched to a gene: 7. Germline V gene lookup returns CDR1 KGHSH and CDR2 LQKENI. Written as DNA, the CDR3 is TGTGCCAGCTCACCAAGGGGGCTATATGGCACTGAAGCTTTCTTT. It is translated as CASSPRGLYGTEAFF.

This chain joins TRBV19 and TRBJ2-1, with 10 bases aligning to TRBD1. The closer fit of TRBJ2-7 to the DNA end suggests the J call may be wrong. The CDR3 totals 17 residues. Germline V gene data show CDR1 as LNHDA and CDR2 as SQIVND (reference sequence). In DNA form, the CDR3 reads TGTGCCAGTAGAGGGGACAGGGGCAGACTCATAGGCTACGAGCAGTACTTC. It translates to CASRGDRGRLIGYEQYF.

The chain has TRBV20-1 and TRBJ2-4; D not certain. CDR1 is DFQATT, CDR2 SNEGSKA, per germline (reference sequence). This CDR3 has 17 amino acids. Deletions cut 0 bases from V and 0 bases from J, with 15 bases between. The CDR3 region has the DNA TGCAGTGCTAGAGATTCGCTAATCGCGCTAGCCAAAAACATTCAGTACTTC. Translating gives CSARDSLIALAKNIQYF.

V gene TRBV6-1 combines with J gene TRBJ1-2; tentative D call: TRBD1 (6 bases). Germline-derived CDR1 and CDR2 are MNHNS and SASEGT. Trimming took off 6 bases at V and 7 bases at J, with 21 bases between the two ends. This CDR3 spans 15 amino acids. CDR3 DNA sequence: TGTGCCAGCAGCCGGCGACAGGCCGAAGCAGGTGGCTACACCTTC. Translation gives CASSRRQAEAGGYTF.

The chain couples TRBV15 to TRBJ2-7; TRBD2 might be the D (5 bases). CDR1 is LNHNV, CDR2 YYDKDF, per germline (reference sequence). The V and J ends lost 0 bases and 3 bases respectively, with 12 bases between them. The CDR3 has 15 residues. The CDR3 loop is CATSRDRGSGYEQYF. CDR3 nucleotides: TGTGCCACCAGCAGAGATCGGGGTAGTGGCTACGAGCAGTACTTC.

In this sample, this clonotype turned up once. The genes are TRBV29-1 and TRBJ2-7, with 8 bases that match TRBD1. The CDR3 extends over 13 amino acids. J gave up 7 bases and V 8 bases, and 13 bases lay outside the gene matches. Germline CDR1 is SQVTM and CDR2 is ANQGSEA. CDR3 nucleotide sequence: TGCAGCTTTCCTGGGCAGGGGGCTTTAGAGCAGTACTTC. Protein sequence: CSFPGQGALEQYF.